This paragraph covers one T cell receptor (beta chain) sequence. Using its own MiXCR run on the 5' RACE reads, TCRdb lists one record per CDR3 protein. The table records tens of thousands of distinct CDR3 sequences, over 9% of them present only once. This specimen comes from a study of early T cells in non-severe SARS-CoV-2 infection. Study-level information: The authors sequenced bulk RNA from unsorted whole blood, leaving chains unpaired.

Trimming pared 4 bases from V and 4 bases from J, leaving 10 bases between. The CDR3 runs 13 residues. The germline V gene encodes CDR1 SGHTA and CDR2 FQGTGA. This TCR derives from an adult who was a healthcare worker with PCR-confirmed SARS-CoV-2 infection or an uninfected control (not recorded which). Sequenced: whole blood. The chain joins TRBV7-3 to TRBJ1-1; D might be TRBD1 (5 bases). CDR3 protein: CASSYRKGTEAFF. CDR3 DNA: TGTGCCAGCAGCTACAGGAAAGGCACTGAAGCTTTCTTT.